Each of the 23 T cell receptor beta chains below was sequenced from the same sample in a study of blood T cell repertoires in COVID-19. The method was immunoSEQ multiplex PCR; TCRdb's version includes in-frame clones alone and lacks a portion of them. This sample has approximately 330,000 clones, with 90% found just once. Sequencing was carried out using peripheral blood. The receptors originated from a middle-aged woman with COVID-19, enrolled during active disease.

This clone was observed once. Other DNA sequences of this sample code for an identical CDR3. V usage is TRBV5-1 and J usage is TRBJ1-5; D is perhaps TRBD1 (6 bases). CDR1 and CDR2 (germline): SGHRS, YFSETQ. With 4 bases removed from V and 4 bases from J, the gap between germline ends came to 12 bases. The CDR3 sequence is 14 residues long. The CDR3 region has the DNA TGCGCCAGCAGCCTACAGGGAGGGAATCAGCCCCAGCATTTT. Protein: CASSLQGGNQPQHF.

This clone was observed a single time. The chain recombines TRBV10-3 with TRBJ1-3; 8 positions match TRBD1. Germline V lookup: CDR1 ENHRY, CDR2 SYGVKD. The CDR3 loop spans 14 amino acids. V shed 7 bases and J 0 bases; nucleotides not matched to a gene: 2. CDR3 residues: CAINDRGSGNTIYF. The CDR3, as DNA: TGTGCCATCAACGACAGGGGCTCTGGAAACACCATATATTTT.

The chain links TRBV9 to TRBJ2-2; perhaps TRBD2 as D (5 bases). Trimming shortened V by 4 bases and J by 6 bases, and 13 bases separated the two germline ends. The CDR3 length is 14 residues. Looked up from germline, CDR1 is SGDLS and CDR2 is YYNGEE. For the CDR3, the DNA is TGTGCCAGCAGCCTTCAGCGGACCTCCGGGGAGCTGTTTTTT. Its protein is CASSLQRTSGELFF.

This rearrangement joins TRBV7-2 to TRBJ2-7; TRBD1 aligns across 9 bases. This CDR3 comprises 17 residues. Germline CDR1 and CDR2: SGHTA and FQGNSA. J gave up 2 bases and V 4 bases, and 12 bases lay outside the gene matches. As DNA, the CDR3 is TGTGCCAGCAGCTACCAAACAGGACAGGGGTTTCCCTACGAGCAGTACTTC. Encoded protein: CASSYQTGQGFPYEQYF.

This clone was seen a few times. This chain connects TRBV2 to TRBJ1-5, with TRBD1 matching over 7 bases. V lost 6 bases and J lost 4; bases outside the gene matches: 15. This CDR3 spans 17 amino acids. Per the germline V gene, CDR1 is SNHLY and CDR2 is FYNNEI. CDR3 residues: CASSEDKWDSKNQPQHF. The CDR3 region has the DNA TGTGCCAGCAGCGAGGATAAGTGGGACAGCAAAAATCAGCCCCAGCATTTT.

The chain joins TRBV7-2 to TRBJ1-5; 9 bases line up with TRBD1. CDR1 is SGHTA and CDR2 is FQGNSA in the germline V gene. V was pared by 5 bases and J by 2 bases, with 4 bases of the junction left unmatched. CDR3 length: 15 residues. The CDR3 spells CASSTTGGGNQPQHF. For the CDR3, the DNA is TGTGCCAGCAGCACCACAGGGGGCGGCAATCAGCCCCAGCATTTT.

The chain couples TRBV27 to TRBJ2-5; tentative D call: TRBD2 (6 bases). The V gene lost 3 bases and the J gene lost 5 bases, with 13 bases spanning the gap. Germline V CDR1 and CDR2: MNHEY, SMNVEV (reference sequence). The CDR3 length is 14 residues. CDR3 coding DNA: TGTGCCAGCAGTTTGAGTCAGGCGGGGGAGACCCAGTACTTC. The encoded protein is CASSLSQAGETQYF.

In nucleotides, the CDR3 is TGTGCCAGCAGTTCGACAGGGGACTATGGCTACACCTTC. Amino acid sequence: CASSSTGDYGYTF. This rearrangement joins TRBV28 to TRBJ1-2; 8 nucleotides align to TRBD1. This CDR3 has 13 residues. Germline V CDR1 and CDR2: MDHEN, SYDVKM. V trimming: 4 bases; J trimming: 3 bases; junction bases outside the gene matches: 1.

V is TRBV19 and J is TRBJ1-2; D remains ambiguous. In germline, CDR1 is LNHDA, CDR2 SQIVND (reference sequence). The CDR3 contains 13 residues. Trimming stripped 5 bases from V and 4 bases from J, with 11 bases between. CDR3 nucleotide sequence: TGTGCCAGTAGTCGACCGTCAGGCTATGGCTACACCTTC. Translated, it gives CASSRPSGYGYTF. Variable domain in full (rest from reference TRBV19 and TRBJ1-2): DGGITQSPKYLFRKEGQNVTLSCEQNLNHDAMYWYRQDPGQGLRLIYYSQIVNDFQKGDIAEGYSVSREKKESFPLTVTSAQKNPTAFYLCASSRPSGYGYTFGSGTRLTVV.

The chain recombines TRBV19 with TRBJ1-5; 12 bases line up with TRBD1. In germline, CDR1 is LNHDA, CDR2 SQIVND (reference sequence). This CDR3 is built from 16 residues. V trimming: 1 base; J trimming: 8 bases; junction bases outside the gene matches: 6. DNA for the CDR3: TGTGCCAGTAGTATAGTCGGGACAGGGGGCCTGGAGCCCCAGCATTTT. Residues: CASSIVGTGGLEPQHF.

The chain carries TRBV28 and TRBJ1-2, with TRBD1 matching 8 bases. The germline CDR1 and CDR2 sequences are MDHEN and SYDVKM. The CDR3 sequence is 15 residues long. The V gene end was trimmed by 6 bases and the J gene end by 4 bases; junction bases not matched to a gene: 10. The DNA of the CDR3 is TGTGCCAGCAGGGAACCACAGGGGGGAAGCTATGGCTACACCTTC. Its protein product is CASREPQGGSYGYTF.

The rearrangement uses TRBV30 and TRBJ2-1; TRBD2 agrees at 9 bases. The V gene end was trimmed by 1 base and the J gene end by 6 bases; junction bases not matched to a gene: 4. This CDR3 is built from 14 residues. Germline CDR1 and CDR2: GTSNPN and SVGIG (reference sequence). CDR3 sequence: CAWSDSGRPNEQFF. DNA for the CDR3: TGTGCCTGGAGTGACAGCGGGAGGCCCAATGAGCAGTTCTTC. The full variable domain, with the rest looked up from reference TRBV30 and TRBJ2-1, is SQTIHQWPATLVQPVGSPLSLECTVEGTSNPNLYWYRQAAGRGLQLLFYSVGIGQISSEVPQNLSASRPQDRQFILSSKKLLLSDSGFYLCAWSDSGRPNEQFFGPGTRLTVL.

The chain couples TRBV28 to TRBJ1-3, with a weak D call TRBD1 (5 bases). The germline V gene has CDR1 MDHEN and CDR2 SYDVKM. The CDR3 is made up of 17 amino acids. Trimming removed 2 bases at V and 2 bases at J, with 16 bases between. The CDR3 spells CASSLPGLGVTGNTIYF. The CDR3 nucleotides read TGTGCCAGCAGTTTACCCGGACTAGGGGTTACTGGAAACACCATATATTTT. The full variable domain, with the rest looked up from reference TRBV28 and TRBJ1-3, is DVKVTQSSRYLVKRTGEKVFLECVQDMDHENMFWYRQDPGLGLRLIYFSYDVKMKEKGDIPEGYSVSREKKERFSLILESASTNQTSMYLCASSLPGLGVTGNTIYFGEGSWLTVV.

This chain links TRBV6-5 with TRBJ2-3; TRBD1 matches 11 bases. J was trimmed by 5 bases and V by 6 bases; bases with no gene match: 7. There are 15 residues in the CDR3. Germline assignment: CDR1 MNHEY and CDR2 SVGAGI. In DNA, the CDR3 is TGTGCCAGCAGGGACAGGGGGCTAGGGGGAGATACGCAGTATTTT. Amino acid sequence: CASRDRGLGGDTQYF.

This clone was seen a few times. The chain recombines TRBV5-1 with TRBJ1-1, with D possibly matching TRBD1 (6 bases). CDR3 size: 15 residues. Trimming removed 0 bases at V and 1 base at J, with 10 bases between. Germline CDR1 is SGHRS and CDR2 is YFSETQ. The CDR3 nucleotides are TGCGCCAGCAGCTTGGAGGGGGTTCGGAACACTGAAGCTTTCTTT. This gives the protein CASSLEGVRNTEAFF.

V usage is TRBV6-2 or TRBV6-3 and J usage is TRBJ2-7; no clear D gene. The V gene lost 2 bases and the J gene lost 0 bases, with 5 bases spanning the gap. This CDR3 has 13 residues. From germline, CDR1 is MNHEY and CDR2 SVGEGT. In nucleotides, the CDR3 is TGTGCCAGCAGTTACGGGCTCTCCTACGAGCAGTACTTC. It is translated as CASSYGLSYEQYF.

The chain carries TRBV7-9 and TRBJ2-3; D may be TRBD2 (6 bases). V was shortened by 8 bases and J by 6 bases, with 12 bases between the two germline ends. The CDR3 runs 12 residues. The V gene's germline CDR1 is SEHNR and CDR2 FQNEAQ (reference sequence). The CDR3 bases are TGTGCCAGCCGGAGCCGGGGGGATACGCAGTATTTT. Encoded protein: CASRSRGDTQYF.

V usage is TRBV3-1 (or the pseudogene TRBV3-2) and J usage is TRBJ1-3; no clear D. V lost 4 bases to trimming and J lost 0 bases, with 7 bases between them. CDR3 length: 14 amino acids. CDR1 is LGHDT and CDR2 is YNNKEL in the germline V gene (reference sequence). DNA of the CDR3: TGTGCCAGCAGCCCGCGGGACTCTGGAAACACCATATATTTT. Amino acid sequence: CASSPRDSGNTIYF.

The chain recombines TRBV5-1 with TRBJ1-1; the D is unclear. Germline CDR1 SGHRS, CDR2 YFSETQ. The CDR3 is 15 residues long. Trimming removed 0 bases at V and 1 base at J, with 10 bases between. CDR3 amino acids: CASSLDVHGNTEAFF. CDR3 nucleotides: TGCGCCAGCAGCTTGGACGTCCACGGGAACACTGAAGCTTTCTTT.

The rearrangement joins TRBV11-2 to TRBJ2-5; perhaps TRBD2 as D (5 bases). From germline, CDR1 is SGHAT and CDR2 FQNNGV. Deletions cut 3 bases from V and 1 base from J, with 15 bases between. The length of the CDR3 is 16 residues. The CDR3 bases are TGTGCCAGCAGCTTGACCCCCCGGGGAAGCCAAGAGACCCAGTACTTC. Its protein product is CASSLTPRGSQETQYF. Based on the CDR3 plus reference TRBV11-2 and TRBJ2-5, the full variable domain is EAGVAQSPRYKIIEKRQSVAFWCNPISGHATLYWYQQILGQGPKLLIQFQNNGVVDDSQLPKDRFSAERLKGVDSTLKIQPAKLEDSAVYLCASSLTPRGSQETQYFGPGTRLLVL.

The chain uses TRBV5-1 and TRBJ2-1; 10 nucleotides line up with TRBD2. Germline CDR1 is SGHRS and CDR2 is YFSETQ. The CDR3 is 15 residues long. With V trimmed by 2 bases and J by 4 bases, 3 bases remained unmatched. This chain's CDR3 is CASSFELAGYNEQFF. CDR3 DNA sequence: TGCGCCAGCAGCTTCGAACTAGCGGGATACAATGAGCAGTTCTTC.

The chain is built from TRBV28 and TRBJ1-2; a weak D match, TRBD1 (6 bases). This CDR3 has 13 amino acids. The V gene's germline CDR1 is MDHEN and CDR2 SYDVKM. Trimming took 6 bases from V and 8 from J, leaving 16 bases between them. CDR3 DNA sequence: TGTGCCAGCAGGTCTCAGGGGCGAGAGGGCTACACCTTC. It is translated as CASRSQGREGYTF.

This sequence joins TRBV6-4 and TRBJ2-1, with D possibly TRBD2 on 5 matching bases. V was shortened by 2 bases and J by 4 bases, with 15 bases between the two germline ends. The CDR3 totals 16 residues. Germline CDR1 and CDR2: MRHNA and SNTAGT. In DNA, the CDR3 is TGTGCCAGCAGTGACGGCCGAGGGAACCTATACAATGAGCAGTTCTTC. The encoded protein is CASSDGRGNLYNEQFF.